This TCR beta chain was identified in a study of T cells in Graves' hyperthyroidism and ophthalmopathy. There were TCR beta CDR3 regions amplified from RNA transcripts. HTBI primers were employed in a first-round RT-PCR of the TCR CDR3. TCRdb used MiXCR to reprocess the multiplex PCR reads, holding one entry per CDR3 protein. The sample lists some 180,000 distinct CDR3 sequences, about a sixth seen once, with 53% in the top ten. Diagnosing involved the use of clinical symptoms, serum thyroxine and TRAb, thyroid ultrasound and orbital computed tomography. Trimming stripped 4 bases from V and 0 bases from J, with 10 bases between. The germline V gene has CDR1 LGHDT and CDR2 YNNKEL (reference sequence). The CDR3 is 14 residues long.

V gene TRBV3-1 combines with J gene TRBJ2-7; D remains ambiguous. Sequencing was done on a sample of blood. The TCR originated in a woman between 45 and 65 years old with Graves' hyperthyroidism. For the CDR3, the DNA is TGTGCCAGCAGCCGGGGATCAAGCTCCTACGAGCAGTACTTC. This encodes CASSRGSSSYEQYF.